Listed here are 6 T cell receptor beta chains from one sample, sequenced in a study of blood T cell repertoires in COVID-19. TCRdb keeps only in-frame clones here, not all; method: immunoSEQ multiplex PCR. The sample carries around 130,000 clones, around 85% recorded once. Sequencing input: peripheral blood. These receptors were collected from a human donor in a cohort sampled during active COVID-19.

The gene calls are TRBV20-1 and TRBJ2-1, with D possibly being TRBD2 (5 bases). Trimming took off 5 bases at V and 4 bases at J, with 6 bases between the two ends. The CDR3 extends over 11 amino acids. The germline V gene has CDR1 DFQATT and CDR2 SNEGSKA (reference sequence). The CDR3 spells CSAGSYNEQFF. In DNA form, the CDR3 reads TGCAGTGCTGGGAGTTACAATGAGCAGTTCTTC.

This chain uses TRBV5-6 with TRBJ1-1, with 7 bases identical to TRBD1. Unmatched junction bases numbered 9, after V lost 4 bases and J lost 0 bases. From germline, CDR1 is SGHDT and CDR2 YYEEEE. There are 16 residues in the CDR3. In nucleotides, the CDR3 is TGTGCCAGCAGCCCACGGGACAGAATAATGAACACTGAAGCTTTCTTT. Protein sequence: CASSPRDRIMNTEAFF.

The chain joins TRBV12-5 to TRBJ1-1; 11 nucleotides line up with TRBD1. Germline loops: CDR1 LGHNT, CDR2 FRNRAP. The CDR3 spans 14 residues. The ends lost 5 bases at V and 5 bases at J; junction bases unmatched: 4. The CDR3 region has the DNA TGTGCTAGTGGTCCGGACAGGGGGCGGACTGAAGCTTTCTTT. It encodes CASGPDRGRTEAFF.

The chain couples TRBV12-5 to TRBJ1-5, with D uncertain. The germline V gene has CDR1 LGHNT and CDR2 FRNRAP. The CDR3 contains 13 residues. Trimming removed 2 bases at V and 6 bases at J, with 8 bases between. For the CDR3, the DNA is TGTGCTAGTGGTTTGAGTAGTGGTCAGCCCCAGCATTTT. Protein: CASGLSSGQPQHF.

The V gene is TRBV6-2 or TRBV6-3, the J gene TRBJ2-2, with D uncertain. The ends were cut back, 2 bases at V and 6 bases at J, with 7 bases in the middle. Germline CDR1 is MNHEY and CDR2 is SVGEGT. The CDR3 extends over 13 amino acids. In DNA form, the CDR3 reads TGTGCCAGCAGTTACCAGGAAGCCGGGGAGCTGTTTTTT. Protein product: CASSYQEAGELFF.

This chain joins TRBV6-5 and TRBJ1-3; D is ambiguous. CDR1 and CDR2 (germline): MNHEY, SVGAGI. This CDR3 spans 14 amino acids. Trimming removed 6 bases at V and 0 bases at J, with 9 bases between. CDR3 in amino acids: CASSRHRSGNTIYF. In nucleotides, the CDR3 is TGTGCCAGCAGCAGACACCGCTCTGGAAACACCATATATTTT.